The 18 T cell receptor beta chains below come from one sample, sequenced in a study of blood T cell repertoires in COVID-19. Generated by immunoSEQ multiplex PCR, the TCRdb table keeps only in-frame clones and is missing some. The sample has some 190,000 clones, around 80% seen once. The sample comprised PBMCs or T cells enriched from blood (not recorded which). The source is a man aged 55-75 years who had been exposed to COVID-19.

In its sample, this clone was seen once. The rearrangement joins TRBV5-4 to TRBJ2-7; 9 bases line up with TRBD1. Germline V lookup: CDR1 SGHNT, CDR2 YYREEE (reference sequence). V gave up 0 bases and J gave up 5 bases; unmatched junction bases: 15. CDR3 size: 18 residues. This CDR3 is CASSLAFLGTGSKNEQYF. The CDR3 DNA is TGTGCCAGCAGCTTGGCCTTTCTAGGGACAGGGTCGAAGAACGAGCAGTACTTC.

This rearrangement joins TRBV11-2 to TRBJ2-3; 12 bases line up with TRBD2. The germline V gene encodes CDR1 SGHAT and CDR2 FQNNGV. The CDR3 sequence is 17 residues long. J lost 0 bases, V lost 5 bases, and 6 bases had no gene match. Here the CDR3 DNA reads TGTGCCAGCAGCCGCGCCGGGACTAGCGGGAGCACAGATACGCAGTATTTT. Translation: CASSRAGTSGSTDTQYF.

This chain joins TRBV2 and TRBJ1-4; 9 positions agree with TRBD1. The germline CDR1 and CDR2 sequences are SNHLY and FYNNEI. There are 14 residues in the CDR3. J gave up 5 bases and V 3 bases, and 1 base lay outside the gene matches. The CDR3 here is CASSDGTGNEKLFF. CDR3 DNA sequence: TGTGCCAGCAGTGACGGGACAGGGAATGAAAAACTGTTTTTT.

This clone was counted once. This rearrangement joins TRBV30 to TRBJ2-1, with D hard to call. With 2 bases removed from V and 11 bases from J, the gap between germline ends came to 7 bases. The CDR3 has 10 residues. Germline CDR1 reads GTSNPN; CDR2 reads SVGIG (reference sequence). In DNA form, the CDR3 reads TGTGCCTGGAGTATCCAGAAGCAGTTCTTC. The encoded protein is CAWSIQKQFF.

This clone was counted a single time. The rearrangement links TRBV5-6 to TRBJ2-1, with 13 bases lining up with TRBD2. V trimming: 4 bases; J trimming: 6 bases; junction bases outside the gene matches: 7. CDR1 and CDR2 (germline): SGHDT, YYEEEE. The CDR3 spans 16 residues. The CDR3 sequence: CASSGLLAGGANEQFF. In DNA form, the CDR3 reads TGTGCCAGCAGCGGGCTACTAGCGGGAGGGGCCAATGAGCAGTTCTTC. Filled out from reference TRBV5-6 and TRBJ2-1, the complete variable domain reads DAGVTQSPTHLIKTRGQQVTLRCSPKSGHDTVSWYQQALGQGPQFIFQYYEEEERQRGNFPDRFSGHQFPNYSSELNVNALLLGDSALYLCASSGLLAGGANEQFFGPGTRLTVL.

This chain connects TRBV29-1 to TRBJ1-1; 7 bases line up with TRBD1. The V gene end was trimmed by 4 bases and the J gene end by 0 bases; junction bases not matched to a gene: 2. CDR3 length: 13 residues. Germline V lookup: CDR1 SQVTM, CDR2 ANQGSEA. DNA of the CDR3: TGCAGCGTTGGGCAGGGGGTGAACACTGAAGCTTTCTTT. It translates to CSVGQGVNTEAFF.

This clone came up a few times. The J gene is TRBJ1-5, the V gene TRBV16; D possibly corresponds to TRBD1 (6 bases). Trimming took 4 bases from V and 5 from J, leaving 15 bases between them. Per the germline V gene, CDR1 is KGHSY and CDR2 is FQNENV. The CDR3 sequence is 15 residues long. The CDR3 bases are TGTGCCAGCAGCCTGAACAGGGTTGCTGATCAGCCCCAGCATTTT. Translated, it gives CASSLNRVADQPQHF.

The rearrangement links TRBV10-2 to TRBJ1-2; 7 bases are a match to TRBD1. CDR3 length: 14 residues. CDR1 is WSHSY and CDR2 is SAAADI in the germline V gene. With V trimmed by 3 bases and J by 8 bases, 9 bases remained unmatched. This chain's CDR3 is CASSEYPGQLGYTF. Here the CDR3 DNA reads TGCGCCAGCAGTGAATACCCGGGACAGCTGGGCTACACCTTC.

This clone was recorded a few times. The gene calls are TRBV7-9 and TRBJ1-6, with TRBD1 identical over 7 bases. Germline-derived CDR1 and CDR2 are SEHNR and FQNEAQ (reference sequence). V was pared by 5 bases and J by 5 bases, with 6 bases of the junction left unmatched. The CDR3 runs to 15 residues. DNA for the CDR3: TGTGCCAGCAGCATAGGGGGACAGAATAATTCACCCCTCCACTTT. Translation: CASSIGGQNNSPLHF. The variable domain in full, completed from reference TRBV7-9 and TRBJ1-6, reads DTGVSQNPRHKITKRGQNVTFRCDPISEHNRLYWYRQTLGQGPEFLTYFQNEAQLEKSRLLSDRFSAERPKGSFSTLEIQRTEQGDSAMYLCASSIGGQNNSPLHFGNGTRLTVT.

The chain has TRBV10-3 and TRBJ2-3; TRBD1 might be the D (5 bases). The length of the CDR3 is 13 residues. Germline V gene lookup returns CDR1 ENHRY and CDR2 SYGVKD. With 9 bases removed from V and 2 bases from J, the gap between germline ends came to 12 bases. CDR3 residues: CAISRGITDTQYF. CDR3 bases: TGTGCCATTTCTAGGGGTATCACAGATACGCAGTATTTT.

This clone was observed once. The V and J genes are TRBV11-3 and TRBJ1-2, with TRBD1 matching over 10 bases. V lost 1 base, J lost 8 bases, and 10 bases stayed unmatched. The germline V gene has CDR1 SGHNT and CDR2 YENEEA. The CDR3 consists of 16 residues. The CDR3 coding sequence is TGTGCCAGCAGCTTAGGGTTTCGGGACAGGGGTCGCGGCTACACCTTC. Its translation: CASSLGFRDRGRGYTF. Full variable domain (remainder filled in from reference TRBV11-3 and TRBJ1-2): EAGVVQSPRYKIIEKKQPVAFWCNPISGHNTLYWYLQNLGQGPELLIRYENEEAVDDSQLPKDRFSAERLKGVDSTLKIQPAELGDSAVYLCASSLGFRDRGRGYTFGSGTRLTVV.

The CDR3 region has the DNA TGTGCCAGCAGCCCCTCGACTAGCGGGAGTGAGACCCAGTACTTC. Translating gives CASSPSTSGSETQYF. This chain joins TRBV7-9 and TRBJ2-5, with 12 bases identical to TRBD2. Germline CDR1 and CDR2: SEHNR and FQNEAQ (reference sequence). The CDR3 consists of 15 residues. V shed 5 bases and J 5 bases; nucleotides not matched to a gene: 6.

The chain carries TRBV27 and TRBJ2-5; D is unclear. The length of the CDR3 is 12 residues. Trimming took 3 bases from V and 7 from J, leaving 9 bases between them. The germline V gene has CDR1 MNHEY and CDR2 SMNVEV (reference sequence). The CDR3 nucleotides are TGTGCCAGCAGTTTTCGATCAGGGACCCAGTACTTC. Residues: CASSFRSGTQYF.

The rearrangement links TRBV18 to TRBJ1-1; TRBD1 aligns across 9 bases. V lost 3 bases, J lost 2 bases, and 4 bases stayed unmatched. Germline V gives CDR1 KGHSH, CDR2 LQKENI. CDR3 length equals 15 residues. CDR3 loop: CASSPDRGTNTEAFF. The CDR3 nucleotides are TGTGCCAGCTCACCGGACAGGGGAACCAACACTGAAGCTTTCTTT.

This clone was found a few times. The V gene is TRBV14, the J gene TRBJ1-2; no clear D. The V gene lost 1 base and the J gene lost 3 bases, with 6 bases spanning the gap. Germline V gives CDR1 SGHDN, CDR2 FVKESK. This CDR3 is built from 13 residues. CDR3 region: CASSQAGYYGYTF. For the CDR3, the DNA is TGTGCCAGCAGCCAAGCGGGTTACTATGGCTACACCTTC. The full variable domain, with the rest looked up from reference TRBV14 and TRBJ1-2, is EAGVTQFPSHSVIEKGQTVTLRCDPISGHDNLYWYRRVMGKEIKFLLHFVKESKQDESGMPNNRFLAERTGGTYSTLKVQPAELEDSGVYFCASSQAGYYGYTFGSGTRLTVV.

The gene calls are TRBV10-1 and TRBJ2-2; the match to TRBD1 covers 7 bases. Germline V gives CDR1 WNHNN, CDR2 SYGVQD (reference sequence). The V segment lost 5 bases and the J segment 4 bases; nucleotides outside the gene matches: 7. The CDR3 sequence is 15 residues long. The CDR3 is CASSQFRDSTGELFF. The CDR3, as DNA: TGCGCCAGCAGTCAATTTAGGGACAGCACCGGGGAGCTGTTTTTT.

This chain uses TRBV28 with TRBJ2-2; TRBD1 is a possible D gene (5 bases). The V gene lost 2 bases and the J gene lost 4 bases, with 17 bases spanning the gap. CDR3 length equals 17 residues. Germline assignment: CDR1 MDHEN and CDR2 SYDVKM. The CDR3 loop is CASSLILQGSGTGELFF. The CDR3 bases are TGTGCCAGCAGTTTAATCCTCCAGGGATCGGGCACCGGGGAGCTGTTTTTT. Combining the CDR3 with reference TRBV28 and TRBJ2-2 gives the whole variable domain DVKVTQSSRYLVKRTGEKVFLECVQDMDHENMFWYRQDPGLGLRLIYFSYDVKMKEKGDIPEGYSVSREKKERFSLILESASTNQTSMYLCASSLILQGSGTGELFFGEGSRLTVL.

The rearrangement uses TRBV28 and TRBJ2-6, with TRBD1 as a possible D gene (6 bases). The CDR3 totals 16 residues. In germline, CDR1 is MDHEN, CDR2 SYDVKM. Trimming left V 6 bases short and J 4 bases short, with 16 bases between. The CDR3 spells CASRPTGLGGANVLTF. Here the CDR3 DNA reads TGTGCCAGCAGACCAACAGGGCTGGGGGGGGCCAACGTCCTGACTTTC.